This TCR beta chain was sequenced in a study of blood T cell repertoires in COVID-19. V gave up 0 bases and J gave up 2 bases; unmatched junction bases: 13. This CDR3 is 20 amino acids long. Germline CDR1 LGHNA, CDR2 YSLEER. TCRdb keeps only in-frame clones here, not all; method: immunoSEQ multiplex PCR. The sample holds hundreds of thousands of clones, 80% to 90% seen once. The chain is built from TRBV4-3 and TRBJ2-3; TRBD2 agrees at 11 bases. This TCR came from a woman between 50 and 59 years old with acute or convalescent COVID-19. Input material: peripheral blood. The CDR3 DNA reads as TGCGCCAGCAGCCAAGAGTTAGGGACTAGCGGCCGGGAGTACACAGATACGCAGTATTTT. Residues: CASSQELGTSGREYTDTQYF.